One sample yielded the 27 T cell receptor beta chains listed below, sequenced in a study of blood T cell repertoires in COVID-19. The method was immunoSEQ multiplex PCR; TCRdb's version includes in-frame clones alone and lacks a portion of them. This sample has some 69,000 clones, with around 90% found just once. Specimen: peripheral blood. These receptors all come from a man aged 45 to 65 with COVID-19, enrolled during active disease.

This chain links TRBV18 with TRBJ1-4; D is possibly TRBD1 (6 bases). This CDR3 region has 16 residues. Trimming cost V 2 bases and J 4 bases, with 14 bases left between them. The germline gives CDR1 KGHSH, CDR2 LQKENI. Here the CDR3 reads CASSPTSGAGNEKLFF. DNA for the CDR3: TGTGCCAGCTCACCAACTTCAGGGGCCGGTAATGAAAAACTGTTTTTT.

The sample holds a few counts of this clone. The V and J genes are TRBV4-1 and TRBJ2-3; the match to TRBD1 covers 8 bases. There are 18 residues in the CDR3. From germline, CDR1 is MGHRA and CDR2 YSYEKL. V shed 2 bases and J 3 bases; nucleotides not matched to a gene: 13. The CDR3 nucleotides are TGCGCCAGCAGCCAACATCGCCTTTCAGGGGGCCGGACAGATACGCAGTATTTT. Translating it yields CASSQHRLSGGRTDTQYF.

The chain combines TRBV7-2 with TRBJ1-5; D not certain. The germline V gene encodes CDR1 SGHTA and CDR2 FQGNSA. V was trimmed by 2 bases and J by 0 bases, leaving 11 bases between them. The CDR3 is made up of 16 amino acids. The CDR3, as DNA: TGTGCCAGCAGCTTACGAAGAATCTATAGCAATCAGCCCCAGCATTTT. Translating it yields CASSLRRIYSNQPQHF. The full variable domain, rest sourced from reference TRBV7-2 and TRBJ1-5, is GAGVSQSPSNKVTEKGKDVELRCDPISGHTALYWYRQSLGQGLEFLIYFQGNSAPDKSGLPSDRFSAERTGGSVSTLTIQRTQQEDSAVYLCASSLRRIYSNQPQHFGDGTRLSIL.

This clone has only a few counts. The chain's CDR3 is CATSDRTANYGYTF. The CDR3 bases are TGTGCCACCAGTGACCGCACAGCAAACTATGGCTACACCTTC. The chain employs TRBV24-1 and TRBJ1-2; no definite D call. V was shortened by 4 bases and J by 2 bases, with 10 bases between the two germline ends. The CDR3 loop spans 14 amino acids. Germline-derived CDR1 and CDR2 are KGHDR and SFDVKD.

The chain combines TRBV3-1 (or the pseudogene TRBV3-2) with TRBJ1-4; 9 nucleotides align to TRBD1. The CDR3 sequence is 15 residues long. The V segment lost 3 bases and the J segment 9 bases; nucleotides outside the gene matches: 8. Germline V lookup: CDR1 LGHDT, CDR2 YNNKEL (reference sequence). For the CDR3, the DNA is TGTGCCAGCAGCCACGTTGGGACAGGGTTGAAAAAACTGTTTTTT. Encoded protein: CASSHVGTGLKKLFF.

The rearrangement joins TRBV28 to TRBJ2-1, with 10 bases matching TRBD2. This CDR3 is built from 14 residues. Germline-derived CDR1 and CDR2 are MDHEN and SYDVKM. The V gene end was trimmed by 5 bases and the J gene end by 5 bases; junction bases not matched to a gene: 3. CDR3 nucleotide sequence: TGTGCCAGCAGTCCTAGCGGGAGTCACAATGAGCAGTTCTTC. This sequence encodes CASSPSGSHNEQFF.

This clone was counted a single time. This chain uses TRBV7-2 with TRBJ1-2, with TRBD1 matching 9 bases. Germline loops: CDR1 SGHTA, CDR2 FQGNSA. Unmatched junction bases numbered 13, after V lost 5 bases and J lost 12 bases. This CDR3 comprises 14 residues. CDR3: CASSRDRGRSGNTF. For the CDR3, the DNA is TGTGCCAGCAGCCGCGACAGGGGGAGATCGGGTAACACCTTC.

The chain couples TRBV18 to TRBJ1-2, with 7 bases matching TRBD1. The J segment lost 2 bases and the V segment lost 3 bases, leaving 3 bases of the junction unmatched. Germline assignment: CDR1 KGHSH and CDR2 LQKENI. The CDR3 is 14 residues long. This CDR3 reads CASSPQGGNYGYTF. The CDR3 coding sequence is TGTGCCAGCTCACCGCAGGGGGGCAACTATGGCTACACCTTC. The variable domain in full, with the rest retrieved from reference TRBV18 and TRBJ1-2, is NAGVMQNPRHLVRRRGQEARLRCSPMKGHSHVYWYRQLPEEGLKFMVYLQKENIIDESGMPKERFSAEFPKEGPSILRIQQVVRGDSAAYFCASSPQGGNYGYTFGSGTRLTVV.

The CDR3 bases are TGCGCCAGCAGCTGGACAGGGGCTGAAGCTTTCTTT. Its protein is CASSWTGAEAFF. The chain links TRBV5-1 to TRBJ1-1; 9 nucleotides agree with TRBD1. Trimming took 3 bases from V and 6 from J; bases not matched to a gene: 0. This CDR3 spans 12 amino acids. Germline values: CDR1 SGHRS, CDR2 YFSETQ.

The J gene is TRBJ1-1, the V gene TRBV5-4; 7 bases are a match to TRBD1. Germline CDR1 is SGHNT and CDR2 is YYREEE (reference sequence). The CDR3 spans 13 residues. The J segment lost 9 bases and the V segment lost 2 bases, leaving 7 bases of the junction unmatched. In nucleotides, the CDR3 is TGTGCCAGCAGCTTTTACACGACAGGGCAAGCTTTCTTT. This gives the protein CASSFYTTGQAFF.

This rearrangement joins TRBV11-2 to TRBJ2-5, with 8 nucleotides matching TRBD1. The CDR3 runs to 14 residues. V gave up 5 bases and J gave up 2 bases; unmatched junction bases: 4. Germline V gene data show CDR1 as SGHAT and CDR2 as FQNNGV. The DNA for the CDR3 is TGTGCCAGCAGCCGCACAGGGGGTCAAGAGACCCAGTACTTC. It codes for CASSRTGGQETQYF.

The chain recombines TRBV5-5 with TRBJ1-2, with 8 nucleotides matching TRBD1. With V trimmed by 0 bases and J by 5 bases, 9 bases remained unmatched. Per the germline V gene, CDR1 is SGHKS and CDR2 is YYEKEE (reference sequence). The CDR3 sequence is 16 residues long. DNA for the CDR3: TGTGCCAGCAGCTTGGCCGGGGACAGGCTTGGGTATGGCTACACCTTC. This sequence encodes CASSLAGDRLGYGYTF.

The chain links TRBV4-3 to TRBJ2-1; 9 positions match TRBD1. V shed 0 bases and J 2 bases; nucleotides not matched to a gene: 5. CDR3 size: 17 residues. Germline assignment: CDR1 LGHNA and CDR2 YSLEER. CDR3 sequence: CASSQDLGQGPYNEQFF. The CDR3, as DNA: TGCGCCAGCAGCCAAGATTTAGGACAGGGGCCCTACAATGAGCAGTTCTTC.

There are a few counts of this clone. V gene TRBV10-3 combines with J gene TRBJ1-5, with 7 bases that match TRBD1. The junction had 9 bases not matched to a gene; V was cut back by 4 bases and J by 0 bases. The CDR3 extends over 17 amino acids. Germline lookup yields CDR1 ENHRY and CDR2 SYGVKD. The CDR3 here is CAISGKPGTDSNQPQHF. CDR3 in DNA: TGTGCCATCAGTGGAAAACCCGGGACAGATAGCAATCAGCCCCAGCATTTT.

The chain has TRBV4-3 and TRBJ2-7; 8 bases match TRBD1. This CDR3 is 16 amino acids long. Per germline, CDR1 LGHNA and CDR2 YSLEER. The V and J ends lost 0 bases and 5 bases, in that order; junction bases with no gene match: 9. Here the CDR3 DNA reads TGCGCCAGCAGCCAAGATGACAGGGGCCTCGGGGACGAGCAGTACTTC. This codes for CASSQDDRGLGDEQYF.

The chain joins TRBV7-8 to TRBJ1-2, with D possibly TRBD1 on 6 matching bases. This CDR3 contains 16 residues. Germline loops: CDR1 SGHVS, CDR2 FQNEAQ. Trimming took 0 bases from V and 1 from J, leaving 12 bases between them. The CDR3 nucleotides read TGTGCCAGCAGCTTAGCGCCAGGGGTGCGTAACTATGGCTACACCTTC. Translation gives CASSLAPGVRNYGYTF.

The chain has TRBV4-1 and TRBJ2-3; 11 nucleotides match TRBD2. J gave up 4 bases and V 4 bases, and 10 bases lay outside the gene matches. Germline assignment: CDR1 MGHRA and CDR2 YSYEKL. This CDR3 has 17 residues. CDR3 nucleotide sequence: TGCGCCAGCAGCCTTGGACTAGCGGGCCTGGGGGCAGATACGCAGTATTTT. Protein sequence: CASSLGLAGLGADTQYF.

CDR3 sequence reads: CASSLGAGLADYEQYF. CDR3 coding DNA: TGTGCCAGCAGCTTAGGAGCGGGACTAGCGGATTACGAGCAGTACTTC. The V gene is TRBV11-2, the J gene TRBJ2-7, with 11 positions matching TRBD2. The CDR3 is 16 amino acids. With 1 base clipped from V and 4 bases from J, the junction kept 6 bases outside the gene matches. Germline values: CDR1 SGHAT, CDR2 FQNNGV.

Written as DNA, the CDR3 is TGTGCCAGCAGCTTGGGCGACAGCCACAATGAGCAGTTCTTC. Translated: CASSLGDSHNEQFF. The rearrangement uses TRBV5-4 and TRBJ2-1, with D perhaps matching TRBD1 (5 bases). This CDR3 is 14 amino acids long. V was shortened by 0 bases and J by 5 bases, with 9 bases between the two germline ends. Germline loops: CDR1 SGHNT, CDR2 YYREEE (reference sequence).

The chain carries TRBV7-2 and TRBJ1-2; D call uncertain. The length of the CDR3 is 14 residues. Germline V lookup: CDR1 SGHTA, CDR2 FQGNSA. V was trimmed by 1 base and J by 1 base, leaving 7 bases between them. In nucleotides, the CDR3 is TGTGCCAGCAGCTTAGACGCAGTTAACTATGGCTACACCTTC. Translating it yields CASSLDAVNYGYTF.

This clone has just a few counts. The chain uses TRBV6-6 and TRBJ1-5; 7 bases are a match to TRBD1. V shed 5 bases, J shed 2 bases, and the junction held 3 bases outside the gene matches. Germline-derived CDR1 and CDR2 are MNHNY and SVGAGI (reference sequence). The CDR3 sequence is 14 residues long. The CDR3 sequence is CASSRTGGNQPQHF. The CDR3 DNA sequence: TGTGCCAGCAGTCGGACAGGAGGCAATCAGCCCCAGCATTTT.

This chain joins TRBV29-1 and TRBJ2-1; 11 bases map to TRBD2. The CDR3 sequence is 15 residues long. With 6 bases clipped from V and 7 bases from J, the junction kept 11 bases outside the gene matches. Germline V gene sequence: CDR1 SQVTM, CDR2 ANQGSEA. The CDR3 loop reads CSVALSGRVGNEQFF. CDR3 bases: TGCAGCGTCGCCCTTAGCGGGAGGGTGGGAAATGAGCAGTTCTTC.

This chain joins TRBV4-2 and TRBJ2-7; 7 nucleotides align to TRBD2. Germline V lookup: CDR1 LGHNA, CDR2 YNFKEQ. The CDR3 sequence is 15 residues long. V lost 4 bases, J lost 0 bases, and 6 bases stayed unmatched. Here the CDR3 reads CASSRTAGSSYEQYF. CDR3 nucleotides: TGTGCCAGCAGCCGAACAGCGGGGAGCTCCTACGAGCAGTACTTC.

V and J are TRBV5-8 and TRBJ1-5; perhaps TRBD1 as D (5 bases). This CDR3 comprises 13 residues. Germline CDR1 reads SGHTS; CDR2 reads YDEGEE. V was trimmed by 3 bases and J by 4 bases, leaving 8 bases between them. The CDR3 sequence is CASSSGLNQPQHF. CDR3 in DNA: TGTGCCAGCAGCTCGGGACTAAATCAGCCCCAGCATTTT.

This chain's CDR3 is CASSPRGWETQYF. The CDR3 DNA follows: TGTGCCAGCAGCCCCAGGGGTTGGGAGACCCAGTACTTC. The rearrangement links TRBV25-1 to TRBJ2-5; D possibly corresponds to TRBD1 (6 bases). V lost 6 bases and J lost 5, with 13 bases in between. Per germline, CDR1 MGHDK and CDR2 SYGVNS. The CDR3 totals 13 residues.

The chain is built from TRBV5-1 and TRBJ2-7; a weak D match, TRBD2 (6 bases). V lost 0 bases and J 4 bases, leaving 14 bases between the germline ends. This CDR3 comprises 15 residues. From germline, CDR1 is SGHRS and CDR2 YFSETQ. Here the CDR3 reads CASSLGRDWDYEQYF. CDR3 nucleotide sequence: TGCGCCAGCAGCTTGGGCCGGGACTGGGATTACGAGCAGTACTTC.

CDR3 loop: CAWGGATEAFF. In DNA form, the CDR3 reads TGTGCCTGGGGGGGGGCTACTGAAGCTTTCTTT. The V gene is TRBV30, the J gene TRBJ1-1; D possibly corresponds to TRBD1 (6 bases). CDR1 GTSNPN and CDR2 SVGIG come from the germline V gene (reference sequence). Trimming shortened V by 5 bases and J by 5 bases, and 9 bases separated the two germline ends. This CDR3 has 11 amino acids.